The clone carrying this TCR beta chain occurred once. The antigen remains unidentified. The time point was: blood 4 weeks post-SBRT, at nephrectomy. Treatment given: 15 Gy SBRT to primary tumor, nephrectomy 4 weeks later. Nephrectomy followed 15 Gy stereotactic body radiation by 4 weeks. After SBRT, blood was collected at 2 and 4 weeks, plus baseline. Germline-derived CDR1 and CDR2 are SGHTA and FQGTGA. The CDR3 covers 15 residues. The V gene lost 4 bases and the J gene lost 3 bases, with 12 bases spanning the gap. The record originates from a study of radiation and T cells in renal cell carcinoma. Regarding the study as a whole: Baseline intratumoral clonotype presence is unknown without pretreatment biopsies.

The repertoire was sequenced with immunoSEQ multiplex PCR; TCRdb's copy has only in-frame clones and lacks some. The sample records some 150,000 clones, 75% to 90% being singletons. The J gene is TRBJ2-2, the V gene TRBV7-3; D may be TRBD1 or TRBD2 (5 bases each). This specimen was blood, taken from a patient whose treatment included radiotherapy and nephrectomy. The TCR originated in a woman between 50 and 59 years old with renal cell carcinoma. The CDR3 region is CASSYGTAYTGELFF. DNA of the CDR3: TGTGCCAGCAGCTACGGGACGGCTTACACCGGGGAGCTGTTTTTT.